This T cell receptor beta chain was profiled in a study of blood T cells in healthy people across ages (dated by TCRdb to 2014 to 2015). Regarding the research as a whole: In model experiments, template switching captured roughly one uniquely barcoded TCR beta cDNA molecule for every two T cells. The study measured age-related changes in TCR beta repertoire diversity using deep sequencing normalized with unique cDNA molecular identifiers. Four age groups were formed from the donors: young (average approximately 17 years), middle-aged (just under 40), aged (approximately 60) and long-lived (around 82). Donors of different ages were randomly distributed across sequencing lanes to avoid experimental bias. For two donors (one aged 18 to 30 and one aged 80 or older), the study analyzed two additional independent replicas of 1 million unique cDNA reads from the same blood draw. What the work shows at the level of the full study, not this receptor alone: Since profiling was done on bulk unsorted PBMCs, naive and antigen-experienced compartments could not be conclusively compared. Because the CMV infection status of the donors was unknown, age-related changes in expanded clonotypes may potentially have been confounded. The long-lived group showed more naive CD4+ T cells, fewer expanded clones and increased TCR diversity than the aged group, suggesting age selection. As age increased, observed TCR beta diversity per million T cells dropped in a roughly linear way, and a significant reduction was already evident by age 40. The percentage of naive T cells measured by flow cytometry correlated strongly with observed TCR beta diversity. Estimates of total diversity from one million sequenced T cells were regarded as lower bounds and underestimates.

Libraries were made using 5' RACE. The instrument was an Illumina HiSeq 2500. A second PCR of roughly 7 to 11 cycles was performed with a sample-barcoded 5' primer and a J-beta primer mix. Each TCR beta cDNA molecule received a unique molecular identifier from a template-switch 5' adaptor carrying 12 random nucleotides. Each sample yielded at least 2.5 million CDR3-containing paired-end reads. All of the RNA was converted into first-strand cDNA using the Mint cDNA synthesis kit, with a TRBC-specific oligonucleotide serving as the primer. After uracil-DNA glycosylase treatment, a first 18-cycle PCR used universal primers M1SS and BC2_uni_R on all cDNA. On the authors' methods: For normalization, 1 million high-quality reads were randomly selected from each sample, with every read carrying a distinct molecular identifier. Reads sharing molecular identifiers were discarded rather than binned into consensus sequences. MiTCR, run with a Q25 quality threshold and the strictest error-elimination algorithm, handled CDR3 identification, clonotype clustering and error correction. Lower-bound total TCR beta diversity was estimated with a nonparametric unseen species model using Euler transformation. TCRdb reprocessing: public reads trimmed at Q25 with fastp, clones called with MiXCR, in-frame beta chains kept. Each CDR3 protein gets just one entry, which takes the most common genes and DNA from the rows behind it. These V and J calls originate from TCRdb's pipeline instead of the authors' own analysis. For this sample the table gives fewer than 1,000,000 distinct CDR3 sequences, of which approximately 44% were detected only once. About 19% of the sample is taken by the ten largest.

The donors were a few dozen Caucasian individuals from Russia, aged roughly 6 to 95 years, who were systemically healthy. Each donor gave roughly 9 milliliters of peripheral blood, drawn into EDTA-treated Vacutainer tubes. Ficoll-Paque density-gradient centrifugation was used to isolate PBMCs, with at least 7 million per sample. Total RNA, at least 6 micrograms per sample, was extracted from PBMCs with Trizol reagent. For every donor, an aliquot of PBMCs went through flow cytometry to measure the percentages of naive CD45RAhigh/CD27high T cells. About this clonotype itself: There is no known antigen for this receptor. Qualities for individual bases were not recorded, and no much larger clone is one base off.

At the junction V is shortened by 6 bases and J by 4 bases; bases outside the gene matches: 12. From cysteine to phenylalanine, the CDR3 is 16 amino acids long. The entry retains the CDR3 DNA only, 48 bases that are in frame from base 1. Based on the germline V gene, the CDR1 and CDR2 sequences are MGHDK and SYGVNS. The chain was built from TRBV25-1 and TRBJ1-1, and TRBD1 matches 9 of the central bases. The TCR originated in a man aged 60 to 69 in good health. Source material: blood. Here the CDR3 is given as CASSRGQGRTGTEAFF. The DNA is as follows: TGTGCCAGCAGCAGAGGACAGGGGCGGACGGGCACTGAAGCTTTCTTT.